The 8 T cell receptor beta chains below were found in one sample sequenced in a study of shared clonotypes between healthy human individuals. Naive CD8 cells lacked CD45RO and underwent positive selection for CCR7, leaving out terminally differentiated effector memory CD45RA+ cells. Generated by immunoSEQ multiplex PCR, the TCRdb table keeps only in-frame clones and is missing some. The profile shows some 1,900,000 clones, about 95% of them singletons. Sequenced sample: naive CD8+ T cells sorted from blood. Receptors were obtained from a man between 18 and 35 years old in good health.

Remarks on this clone: Distinct nucleotide sequences in the sample also encode this CDR3. The chain uses TRBV13 and TRBJ2-6; D gene ambiguous. Germline V gives CDR1 PRHDT, CDR2 FYEKMQ (reference sequence). V was trimmed by 0 bases and J by 1 base, leaving 1 base between them. The length of the CDR3 is 14 residues. The CDR3 coding sequence is TGTGCCAGCAGCTTAGGGTCTGGGGCCAACGTCCTGACTTTC. Protein product: CASSLGSGANVLTF.

The chain has TRBV9 and TRBJ2-1; TRBD2 matches at 13 bases. Germline CDR1 is SGDLS and CDR2 is YYNGEE. This CDR3 has 17 amino acids. Germline trimming cut 4 bases from V and 2 bases from J; bases unmatched to any gene: 6. The CDR3 protein is CASSPRTSGRTYNEQFF. The DNA for the CDR3 is TGTGCCAGCAGCCCCCGGACTAGCGGGAGAACCTACAATGAGCAGTTCTTC.

V and J are TRBV10-2 and TRBJ1-2; 9 nucleotides match TRBD1. This CDR3 region has 14 residues. Unmatched junction bases numbered 8, after V lost 6 bases and J lost 6 bases. Germline CDR1 WSHSY, CDR2 SAAADI. CDR3 DNA: TGCGCCAGCAGATTACAGGGGGCGCAAAATGGCTACACCTTC. Translation: CASRLQGAQNGYTF.

The gene calls are TRBV5-6 and TRBJ2-1, with D possibly matching TRBD1 (5 bases). The CDR3 loop spans 12 amino acids. With 3 bases removed from V and 6 bases from J, the gap between germline ends came to 7 bases. Per the germline V gene, CDR1 is SGHDT and CDR2 is YYEEEE. This CDR3 reads CASSSQGNEQFF. DNA of the CDR3: TGTGCCAGCAGCTCCCAGGGCAATGAGCAGTTCTTC.

A remark on this clone: The same CDR3 can be traced to other DNA sequences in this sample. The chain couples TRBV30 to TRBJ2-3; 10 bases agree with TRBD2. After removal of 0 bases from V and 5 bases from J, the junction contained 5 bases not matched to a gene. CDR3 length equals 15 residues. Per the germline V gene, CDR1 is GTSNPN and CDR2 is SVGIG (reference sequence). CDR3 DNA: TGTGCCTGGAGTGTTTTAGCGGGAGGTGGAGATACGCAGTATTTT. This sequence encodes CAWSVLAGGGDTQYF.

J is TRBJ2-5 and V is TRBV30, with a tentative D call TRBD2 (6 bases). The end of the DNA aligns better with TRBJ2-7, so the J call may be wrong. Germline loops: CDR1 GTSNPN, CDR2 SVGIG (reference sequence). This CDR3 comprises 15 residues. CDR3 sequence reads: CAWSDGPGSTYEQYF. CDR3 in DNA: TGTGCCTGGAGTGATGGACCCGGGAGCACCTACGAGCAGTACTTC.

The genes are TRBV19 and TRBJ2-3; tentative D call: TRBD2 (5 bases). Germline V lookup: CDR1 LNHDA, CDR2 SQIVND (reference sequence). The CDR3 length is 15 residues. V shed 7 bases and J shed 3 bases, with 17 bases lying between them. The CDR3 loop is CASMDPPGMTDTQYF. CDR3 DNA sequence: TGTGCCAGTATGGATCCCCCGGGAATGACAGATACGCAGTATTTT. Drawing the rest from reference TRBV19 and TRBJ2-3, the complete variable domain is DGGITQSPKYLFRKEGQNVTLSCEQNLNHDAMYWYRQDPGQGLRLIYYSQIVNDFQKGDIAEGYSVSREKKESFPLTVTSAQKNPTAFYLCASMDPPGMTDTQYFGPGTRLTVL.

The CDR3 is CASRTTGADGYTF. CDR3 nucleotides: TGTGCCAGCAGAACCACAGGGGCAGATGGCTACACCTTC. V usage is TRBV6-6 and J usage is TRBJ1-2; 7 bases are shared with TRBD1. The germline V gene encodes CDR1 MNHNY and CDR2 SVGAGI (reference sequence). V dropped 6 bases and J dropped 6; count of bases not matched to a gene: 7. This CDR3 has 13 amino acids.